This TCR beta chain was captured by sequencing in a study of blood T cell repertoires in COVID-19. This CDR3 is built from 11 residues. With 5 bases removed from V and 8 bases from J, the gap between germline ends came to 10 bases. Germline V gene sequence: CDR1 SGHKS, CDR2 YYEKEE (reference sequence). Authors' processing steps: Reference gene primer amplification yielded estimated nucleated cell counts. Data came from immunoSEQ multiplex PCR; TCRdb stores just in-frame clones and leaves some out. V and J calls and clone size come straight from that table; D and trimming were deduced from the DNA. Among some 150,000 clones listed, approximately 84% were seen once.

Sequencing was done on a sample of peripheral blood. The chain is built from TRBV5-5 and TRBJ1-1; D unclear. The source is a human donor with acute or convalescent COVID-19. The donor label of this sample is uncertain. In DNA, the CDR3 is TGTGCCAGCAGACGGGGTGGAGAAGCTTTCTTT. Protein sequence: CASRRGGEAFF.